The following is a T cell receptor beta chain sequence with its context. The antigen is undetermined. Every donor provided 7.5 to 10 milliliters of peripheral blood. The data stem from a study of blood T cells in healthy people across ages. General study findings and limits: Older age went with lower TCR beta diversity per million T cells, in a roughly linear way.

A J-beta primer mix and a sample-barcoded 5' primer were used in a second PCR of roughly 6 to 11 cycles. The authors tagged each cDNA molecule using a template-switch adaptor with 12 random nucleotides. One entry per CDR3 protein, called by TCRdb with MiXCR from the 5' RACE reads. The sample records over 700,000 distinct CDR3 sequences, 53% being singletons. Trimming left V 7 bases short and J 5 bases short, with 18 bases between. This CDR3 comprises 14 residues. CDR1 is SGHRS and CDR2 is YFSETQ in the germline V gene. The sequencing input was blood. The source of this sequence is a man aged 80 or over in good health. V and J are TRBV5-1 and TRBJ1-1; D is possibly TRBD1 (5 bases). For the CDR3, the DNA is TGCGCCAGCCGGGACCCGATATTTGAAACTGAAGCTTTCTTT. Protein sequence: CASRDPIFETEAFF. Full variable domain (remainder filled in from reference TRBV5-1 and TRBJ1-1): KAGVTQTPRYLIKTRGQQVTLSCSPISGHRSVSWYQQTPGQGLQFLFEYFSETQRNKGNFPGRFSGRQFSNSRSEMNVSTLELGDSALYLCASRDPIFETEAFFGQGTRLTVV.